This is a list of T cell receptor beta chains from one sample in a study of blood T cell repertoires in COVID-19. The table came from immunoSEQ multiplex PCR; TCRdb's copy has only in-frame clones and leaves some out. The data hold about 250,000 clones, with under 90% observed a single time. Sequencing input: PBMCs or T cells enriched from blood (not recorded which). These receptors originate from a man aged 40-50 years who had recovered from COVID-19. Each CDR3 is given with its conserved first and last residue. The order of the fields is V gene, CDR3 length, CDR3 protein.

>TRBV14|11
CASSPGISYTF
>TRBV2|14
CASSSVDRVQPQHF
>TRBV3-1/TRBV3-2|14
CASSQDSNPDTQYF
>TRBV7-2|15
CASSLNWGPGQPQHF
>TRBV2|13
CASGSGTSLSQYF
>TRBV2|15
CASSEVWTGGYEQYF
>TRBV18|14
CASSPDSSGTEAFF
>TRBV4-1|15
CASSQETVGSQPQHF
>TRBV2|13
CASKSTGEGEQYF
>TRBV10-3|16
CAISPQGQTATGELFF
>TRBV19|14
CASMQGAHVDTQYF
>TRBV30|11
CAWARVTEAFF
>TRBV24-1|14
CATFHRATPYEQYF
>TRBV24-1|15
CATSDLGTGTNEQFF
>TRBV18|15
CASSIRELSTDTQYF